The text below deals with one TCR beta chain. Within 2 weeks before study entry, exposed participants met a COVID-19 case. The CDR3 spans 15 residues. The germline CDR1 and CDR2 sequences are MNHEY and SVGAGI. With V trimmed by 10 bases and J by 0 bases, 8 bases remained unmatched. The sample is drawn from a study of blood T cell repertoires in COVID-19. The overall study: There were acute and convalescent COVID-19 samples, and they came from the United States, Italy and Spain. In each case, the material was cDNA or gDNA derived from T cells, B-cell-depleted T cells, or PBMCs.

Using immunoSEQ multiplex PCR, the repertoire was profiled, and TCRdb retains in-frame clones only, with some absent. The repertoire holds approximately 300,000 clones, with around 85% as singletons. The receptor comes from a woman aged 25 to 39 who had been exposed to COVID-19. The sequencing sample was made of PBMCs or T cells enriched from blood (not recorded which). J is TRBJ1-4 and V is TRBV6-5; TRBD1 aligns across 7 bases. This CDR3 is CATRTGPSTNEKLFF. The DNA for the CDR3 is TGTGCCACCAGGACAGGTCCTTCAACTAATGAAAAACTGTTTTTT.